Listed below are T cell receptor beta chains from one sample, sequenced in a study of shared clonotypes between healthy human individuals. The repertoire was sequenced with immunoSEQ multiplex PCR; TCRdb's copy has only in-frame clones and lacks some. There are roughly 500,000 clones in the sample; approximately 78% occur only once, and around 11% lies in the top ten. Sequencing used PBMCs. Receptors originate from a woman between 35 and 50 years old in good health. Some clones in this sample may be carry-over from other donors' samples. CDR3s include the opening cysteine and the closing phenylalanine or tryptophan.

TRBJ1-2	TRBV5-1	CASSLGVSSEGYTF
TRBJ2-2	TRBV19	CASSIDHRGTGELFF
TRBJ2-7	TRBV6-1	CASSGIHSYEQYF
TRBJ2-3	TRBV2	CASGREATDTQYF
TRBJ1-2	TRBV6-5	CASSLGDGYYGYTF
TRBJ2-7	TRBV5-1	CASSLEWREVYEQYF
TRBJ1-4	TRBV18	CASSRLPGEKLFF
TRBJ1-1	TRBV11-3	CASSFVQTEAFF
TRBJ2-3	TRBV28	CASSLTSGPTDTQYF
TRBJ1-1	TRBV19	CASSIRQNTEAFF
TRBJ1-1	TRBV5-1	CASSLAGSMNTEAFF
TRBJ2-7	TRBV7-9	CASGDYEQYF
TRBJ2-1	TRBV7-9	CASTSPEGSGNNEQFF
TRBJ2-7	TRBV11-2	CASTLGLAGYEQYF
TRBJ2-1	TRBV30	CAWKPGSSYNEQFF
TRBJ2-1	TRBV9	CASTAGVGSSYNEQFF
TRBJ2-7	TRBV5-1	CASGEGGGISSEQYF
TRBJ2-1	TRBV5-1	CASSLEGPRFF
TRBJ2-2	TRBV19	CASSSGSTGELFF
TRBJ2-5	TRBV25-1	CASSEFLRPQETQYF
TRBJ2-1	TRBV15	CATSRDGGNSYNEQFF
TRBJ2-7	TRBV29-1	CSVRLAGGYEQYF
TRBJ2-7	TRBV7-2	CASSLDVGGRVF
TRBJ2-5	TRBV30	CAWSTPRTGLVGETQYF
TRBJ1-1	TRBV5-1	CASSRTGLNTEAFF
TRBJ2-5	TRBV5-8	CASQGRMETQYF
TRBJ2-1	TRBV11-3	CASSQSNAGEQFF
TRBJ2-3	TRBV10-1	CASSEWRLSTDTQYF
TRBJ1-4	TRBV2	CASSEPGNEKLFF
TRBJ1-3	TRBV30	CAWDTSGNTIYF
TRBJ2-1	TRBV11-2	CASSLAISYNEQFF
TRBJ2-6	TRBV19	CASSSGSSGANVLTF
TRBJ2-7	TRBV19	CASSTDRGGLLEQYF
TRBJ2-7	TRBV15	CATSRDLGSGRGYEQYF
TRBJ2-7	TRBV6-1	CASSEAPVQVYEQYF
TRBJ2-7	TRBV28	CASTSGRASYEQYF
TRBJ2-3	TRBV5-1	CASSVTTTDTQYF
TRBJ2-7	TRBV5-1	CASSLGLASYEQYF
TRBJ2-7	TRBV27	CASSSGLAGGRSYEQYF
TRBJ2-7	TRBV5-5	CASSLQGNSYEQYF
TRBJ2-3	TRBV6-1	CASSGTSGVGATNTDTQYF